One sample yielded the 30 T cell receptor beta chains listed below, sequenced in a study of blood T cells in healthy people across ages. Primers used in a second PCR of about 7 to 12 cycles were a sample-barcoded 5' primer and a J-beta primer mix. From the 5' RACE reads, TCRdb called clonotypes with MiXCR, one entry per CDR3 protein. The table has over 600,000 distinct CDR3 sequences, 35% to 50% seen once; the top ten hold 30%. The sequenced sample consisted of blood. Source of these receptors: an older man in good health.

This clonotype showed up just once. The V and J genes are TRBV4-1 and TRBJ2-3; D is uncertain. Germline V gives CDR1 MGHRA, CDR2 YSYEKL. With 3 bases removed from V and 7 bases from J, the gap between germline ends came to 11 bases. The CDR3 consists of 13 residues. The CDR3 here is CASSQEIAYTQYF. In DNA, the CDR3 is TGCGCCAGCAGCCAGGAGATAGCCTATACGCAGTATTTT.

The chain recombines TRBV6-5 with TRBJ2-2; the D is unclear. Germline CDR1 and CDR2: MNHEY and SVGAGI. The V end was cut by 2 bases, the J end by 8 bases, with 6 bases between. The CDR3 length is 12 residues. CDR3 bases: TGTGCCAGCAGTTACGCTAGGGGGGAGCTGTTTTTT. Translated, it gives CASSYARGELFF.

This clonotype occurred once. J is TRBJ2-1 and V is TRBV2, with D tentatively TRBD2 (7 bases). From germline, CDR1 is SNHLY and CDR2 FYNNEI. The V end lost 8 bases, the J end lost 3 bases, and 20 bases lay between the germline ends. This CDR3 has 16 amino acids. The CDR3 protein is CASPLPRGAIYNEQFF. As DNA, the CDR3 is TGTGCCAGCCCGCTCCCCCGGGGGGCCATCTACAATGAGCAGTTCTTC.

This clonotype was observed a few times. This sequence joins TRBV20-1 and TRBJ2-1; 10 bases agree with TRBD1. Germline V gene sequence: CDR1 DFQATT, CDR2 SNEGSKA (reference sequence). CDR3 length: 15 amino acids. With 6 bases clipped from V and 8 bases from J, the junction kept 13 bases outside the gene matches. CDR3 nucleotides: TGCAGTGCGCCTACCGGGACAGGGGAGGTCTATGAGCAGTTCTTC. Protein: CSAPTGTGEVYEQFF.

The V and J genes are TRBV7-2 and TRBJ1-2; possibly TRBD1 for D (5 bases). Germline CDR1 reads SGHTA; CDR2 reads FQGNSA. V shed 3 bases and J shed 6 bases, with 17 bases lying between them. This CDR3 has 15 amino acids. CDR3 amino acids: CASSFGPTERHGYTF. The CDR3, as DNA: TGTGCCAGCAGCTTCGGACCGACAGAAAGGCATGGCTACACCTTC.

The chain joins TRBV5-1 to TRBJ2-3; D possibly corresponds to TRBD1 (6 bases). Trimming removed 6 bases from V and 4 bases from J, with 21 bases in between. Germline CDR1 reads SGHRS; CDR2 reads YFSETQ. The CDR3 spans 16 residues. The CDR3 DNA is TGCGCCAGCACCCGTGACGGGCAGGGGAGCCCAGATACGCAGTATTTT. Translated: CASTRDGQGSPDTQYF.

V is TRBV6-2 or TRBV6-3 and J is TRBJ2-6; D call uncertain. Germline V gives CDR1 MNHEY, CDR2 SVGEGT. There are 13 residues in the CDR3. Trimming shortened V by 7 bases and J by 0 bases, and 4 bases separated the two germline ends. This chain's CDR3 is CASTASGANVLTF. CDR3 in DNA: TGTGCCAGCACGGCCTCTGGGGCCAACGTCCTGACTTTC.

The sample holds many counts of this clonotype. The chain combines TRBV4-3 with TRBJ2-7; 7 bases match TRBD1. The CDR3 runs to 15 residues. Germline CDR1 is LGHNA and CDR2 is YSLEER. V was pared by 1 base and J by 1 base, with 4 bases of the junction left unmatched. The CDR3 DNA follows: TGCGCCAGCAGCCAAGGCAGGGACAGTTCCTACGAGCAGTACTTC. Translation: CASSQGRDSSYEQYF.

This clonotype came up a few times. The rearrangement links TRBV10-3 to TRBJ1-3; D is perhaps TRBD1 (6 bases). V lost 5 bases to trimming and J lost 7 bases, with 15 bases between them. Germline values: CDR1 ENHRY, CDR2 SYGVKD. There are 14 residues in the CDR3. In DNA, the CDR3 is TGTGCCATCAGTCAAACGGACAGCGTTAACACCATATATTTT. This codes for CAISQTDSVNTIYF.

The chain uses TRBV6-2 or TRBV6-3 and TRBJ2-1; D is possibly TRBD1 (6 bases). Trimming took 6 bases from V and 4 from J, leaving 16 bases between them. The CDR3 runs to 15 residues. The germline CDR1 and CDR2 sequences are MNHEY and SVGEGT. The CDR3 reads CASRFSGAPYNEQFF. The CDR3 DNA follows: TGTGCCAGCAGATTCTCAGGGGCACCGTACAATGAGCAGTTCTTC.

V usage is TRBV7-9 and J usage is TRBJ1-4; 8 nucleotides match TRBD1. With 8 bases clipped from V and 7 bases from J, the junction kept 9 bases outside the gene matches. The CDR3 extends over 14 amino acids. CDR1 is SEHNR, CDR2 FQNEAQ, per germline (reference sequence). CDR3: CASSRTGPTEKLFF. The CDR3 DNA is TGTGCCAGCTCTCGGACAGGGCCGACTGAAAAACTGTTTTTT.

This clonotype was seen just once. With a much larger clone just one base away, this may be a read error. The rearrangement links TRBV5-1 to TRBJ2-3, with D possibly TRBD2 on 6 matching bases. The CDR3 loop spans 14 amino acids. Per the germline V gene, CDR1 is SGHRS and CDR2 is YFSETQ. With 0 bases removed from V and 6 bases from J, the gap between germline ends came to 11 bases. CDR3 loop: CASSLERGGDTQYF. The CDR3, as DNA: TGCGCCAGCAGCTTGGAGAGGGGAGGCGATACGCAGTATTTT.

This clonotype was observed a few times. V is TRBV6-2 or TRBV6-3 and J is TRBJ2-1; D is unresolved. Germline V gene lookup returns CDR1 MNHEY and CDR2 SVGEGT. The V end was cut by 5 bases, the J end by 8 bases, with 10 bases between. This CDR3 contains 12 residues. CDR3 coding DNA: TGTGCCAGCAGTACCTCTTTCTATGAGCAGTTCTTC. This gives the protein CASSTSFYEQFF.

The genes are TRBV12-3 or TRBV12-4 and TRBJ2-3; D is undetermined. There are 14 residues in the CDR3. Trimming stripped 8 bases from V and 1 base from J, with 13 bases between. DNA for the CDR3: TGTGCCAGCCGCCCAGCTAGGGGCACAGATACGCAGTATTTT. This sequence encodes CASRPARGTDTQYF.

The chain joins TRBV20-1 to TRBJ1-2; the D gene is possibly TRBD1 (5 bases). CDR1 and CDR2 from the germline V gene are DFQATT and SNEGSKA (reference sequence). This CDR3 is 13 amino acids long. Trimming removed 6 bases from V and 3 bases from J, with 14 bases in between. The CDR3 coding sequence is TGCAGTGCCGGGGGAGGGGCGGACTATGGCTACACCTTC. This encodes CSAGGGADYGYTF.

The J gene is TRBJ2-5, the V gene TRBV5-1; TRBD1 matches at 8 bases. Germline lookup yields CDR1 SGHRS and CDR2 YFSETQ. V shed 4 bases and J 10 bases; nucleotides not matched to a gene: 15. CDR3 length equals 15 residues. The CDR3 DNA sequence: TGCGCCAGCAGCCCGCGGACAGGGTCGACCCGAGGCCAGTACTTC. This gives the protein CASSPRTGSTRGQYF. The variable domain in full, with the rest retrieved from reference TRBV5-1 and TRBJ2-5, is KAGVTQTPRYLIKTRGQQVTLSCSPISGHRSVSWYQQTPGQGLQFLFEYFSETQRNKGNFPGRFSGRQFSNSRSEMNVSTLELGDSALYLCASSPRTGSTRGQYFGPGTRLLVL.

This clonotype showed up just a few times. The CDR3 DNA sequence: TGTGCCAGCAGTTCAACAGGGGGCGCGAGGACAGATACGCAGTATTTT. Its protein product is CASSSTGGARTDTQYF. The V gene is TRBV6-2 or TRBV6-3, the J gene TRBJ2-3; 9 bases are shared with TRBD1. Per the germline V gene, CDR1 is MNHEY and CDR2 is SVGEGT. V lost 4 bases, J lost 3 bases, and 8 bases stayed unmatched. CDR3 length: 16 residues.

This rearrangement joins TRBV7-2 to TRBJ2-7; 7 nucleotides align to TRBD2. Germline CDR1 reads SGHTA; CDR2 reads FQGNSA. The CDR3 contains 17 residues. V lost 1 base and J lost 1; bases outside the gene matches: 10. Here the CDR3 DNA reads TGTGCCAGCAGCTTAGGTCTTATTCGGACTAGTTCCTACGAGCAGTACTTC. It is translated as CASSLGLIRTSSYEQYF. The full variable domain, in which reference TRBV7-2 and TRBJ2-7 provide the parts outside the CDR3, is GAGVSQSPSNKVTEKGKDVELRCDPISGHTALYWYRQSLGQGLEFLIYFQGNSAPDKSGLPSDRFSAERTGGSVSTLTIQRTQQEDSAVYLCASSLGLIRTSSYEQYFGPGTRLTVT.

There are a few counts of this clonotype. This chain links TRBV29-1 with TRBJ2-1; 9 bases agree with TRBD1. Losses at the gene ends were 4 bases for V and 4 bases for J; bases not matched to a gene: 5. Germline V lookup: CDR1 SQVTM, CDR2 ANQGSEA. The CDR3 runs 14 residues. CDR3 protein: CSVGGTGRYNEQFF. The DNA of the CDR3 is TGCAGCGTTGGGGGGACAGGGCGGTACAATGAGCAGTTCTTC.

This chain links TRBV5-1 with TRBJ2-4; 7 bases agree with TRBD1. V lost 1 base to trimming and J lost 0 bases; unmatched junction nucleotides: 4. CDR1 is SGHRS and CDR2 is YFSETQ in the germline V gene. The CDR3 covers 16 residues. The CDR3 is CASSLPRGLAKNIQYF. CDR3 nucleotides: TGCGCCAGCAGCTTGCCGAGGGGGCTAGCCAAAAACATTCAGTACTTC.

This clonotype was seen a handful of times. This chain connects TRBV12-3 or TRBV12-4 to TRBJ2-7; 7 bases match TRBD2. CDR3 length equals 14 residues. Trimming removed 7 bases from V and 0 bases from J; junction bases left unmatched: 6. The CDR3 DNA is TGTGCCAGCAAGCAAGCGGGGAGCTCCTACGAGCAGTACTTC. This encodes CASKQAGSSYEQYF.

The V call is TRBV12-3 or TRBV12-4, the J call TRBJ2-3; D is possibly TRBD1 or TRBD2 (6 bases each). Trimming cost V 0 bases and J 6 bases, with 16 bases left between them. This CDR3 has 16 amino acids. The CDR3, as DNA: TGTGCCAGCAGTTTAGCTGTAAGACCGGGGGCTGATACGCAGTATTTT. Translation gives CASSLAVRPGADTQYF.

Concerning this clonotype: A read error may be the cause here, since a much bigger clone is one base away. The CDR3 does not end in the conserved phenylalanine or tryptophan, so this is likely a read error. The genes are TRBV4-2 and TRBJ1-6; 8 bases agree with TRBD1. Germline values: CDR1 LGHNA, CDR2 YNFKEQ. The CDR3 contains 16 residues. The junction had 3 bases not matched to a gene; V was cut back by 3 bases and J by 2 bases. The chain's CDR3 is CASSQAGGAYNSPLHV. The CDR3 DNA follows: TGTGCCAGCAGCCAGGCAGGGGGCGCCTATAATTCACCCCTCCACGTT.

Notes on this clonotype: This may come from a read error, since a much larger clone is one base off. The chain has TRBV11-2 and TRBJ1-2; D is perhaps TRBD1 (6 bases). The germline CDR1 and CDR2 sequences are SGHAT and FQNNGV. Trimming left V 0 bases short and J 6 bases short, with 11 bases between. This CDR3 spans 14 amino acids. For the CDR3, the DNA is TGTGCCAGCAGCTTAGAGCGGCAGGGGAATGGCTACACCTTC. It codes for CASSLERQGNGYTF.

This clonotype has only a few counts. V usage is TRBV6-2 or TRBV6-3 and J usage is TRBJ1-5; D is undetermined. Trimming cost V 6 bases and J 0 bases, with 12 bases left between them. CDR1 is MNHEY and CDR2 is SVGEGT in the germline V gene. The CDR3 has 15 residues. CDR3 sequence: CASRPRGNSNQPQHF. The DNA for the CDR3 is TGTGCCAGCAGGCCCAGAGGTAATAGCAATCAGCCCCAGCATTTT.

A few counts support this clonotype. V and J are TRBV7-9 and TRBJ2-5; D call uncertain. Trimming removed 1 base at V and 1 base at J, with 10 bases between. The CDR3 covers 15 residues. Germline V CDR1 and CDR2: SEHNR, FQNEAQ (reference sequence). In DNA, the CDR3 is TGTGCCAGCAGCTTAGGGGATCTGGGCCAAGAGACCCAGTACTTC. Translating it yields CASSLGDLGQETQYF.

J is TRBJ2-7 and V is TRBV7-2, with D unresolved. Germline-derived CDR1 and CDR2 are SGHTA and FQGNSA. The CDR3 sequence is 13 residues long. Trimming left V 6 bases short and J 3 bases short, with 12 bases between. The CDR3 spells CASSKHIRYEQYF. The CDR3 DNA sequence: TGTGCCAGCAGTAAACATATCCGCTACGAGCAGTACTTC.

V and J are TRBV4-1 and TRBJ2-7; D is uncertain. Per germline, CDR1 MGHRA and CDR2 YSYEKL. V lost 10 bases, J lost 0 bases, and 16 bases lay in between. The CDR3 has 14 amino acids. CDR3 coding DNA: TGCGCCACTGCCCCCCGAAGTAACTCCTACGAGCAGTACTTC. Protein sequence: CATAPRSNSYEQYF.

V is TRBV7-2 and J is TRBJ2-3, with D possibly matching TRBD1 (6 bases). This CDR3 spans 15 amino acids. Germline V CDR1 and CDR2: SGHTA, FQGNSA. V was trimmed by 5 bases and J by 1 base, leaving 13 bases between them. CDR3 residues: CASSLRGWGTDTQYF. CDR3 coding DNA: TGTGCCAGCAGCCTCAGGGGTTGGGGCACAGATACGCAGTATTTT.

The chain uses TRBV20-1 and TRBJ2-3; D tentatively fits TRBD1 or TRBD2 (5 bases each). In germline, CDR1 is DFQATT, CDR2 SNEGSKA (reference sequence). Trimming removed 3 bases from V and 2 bases from J, with 9 bases in between. The CDR3 contains 13 residues. CDR3 coding DNA: TGCAGTGCTAGGGGGGTTTTCACAGATACGCAGTATTTT. Amino acid sequence: CSARGVFTDTQYF.